Sequencing of this T cell receptor beta chain was carried out in a study of cytomegalovirus exposure and HLA in healthy donors (dated by TCRdb to the late 2010s). For context, the study as a whole: An earlier analysis of under 600 of the donors reported roughly 300 Gb of sequence data and 120 million or so unique TCR beta sequences from 190 million or so T cells. Approximately 310 gigabases of sequencing data and tens of millions of unique TCR sequences made up an early release that covered approximately 650 HLA-typed donors. To decide whether each TCR beta V gene segment behaved as functional or pseudogenic, an earlier analysis of approximately 600 of the donors relied on high-throughput TCR beta sequencing. Among 300 to 500 genotyped donors of the cohort, an average of approximately 240,000 unique TCR beta nucleotide sequences was sequenced per donor, of which about 19% were non-productive. Both class I and class II loci were covered by HLA typing, at four-digit resolution. Along with the 666-subject first cohort, a separate validation cohort of over a hundred different subjects was used. A handful of DR-DQ haplotypes were handled as single units for association and clustering because linkage in the cohort was strong. High-throughput TCR immunosequencing, statistical association of individual TCRs with disease status, and machine learning were combined to predict cytomegalovirus infection status. Typing coverage differed by locus: A, B, C, DRB1 and DQB1 were typed in about 629-640 donors, DQA1 in about 550, DPA1 in 600 to 610, and DPB1 in approximately 450. Of the 300 to 500 genotyped donors, roughly 76% were placed in the genetic ancestry cluster associated with self-reported Caucasian donors. The aim of the study was to test whether cataloging public T cell receptors could identify signatures of past pathogen exposure. Rather than drawing on any new phenotypic data, the later analysis identified candidate immune exposures from TCR beta sequences and the way those sequences occurred across donors. Genome-wide SNP genotypes for about 65% of the 666 donors were used in a later genetic analysis, which treated that subset as a discovery cohort. A later analysis re-examined previously published TCR beta repertoires from more than 600 donors and added high-resolution HLA genotyping to investigate patterns of TCR occurrence. Donor age, sex, ethnicity and CMV serostatus were compiled together with the repertoire data. Every discovery cohort repertoire had been produced on one sequencing platform. The study profiled the T cell repertoires of hundreds of subjects by immunosequencing and related them to cytomegalovirus serostatus.

Overall results and qualifications from the work: The classifier was reported to diagnose cytomegalovirus status with high specificity and sensitivity in both the original cohort and the validation cohort. Because some donors lacked HLA typing at each locus, the association tests relied only on the typed subset. The only immune exposure information available for the cohort was CMV serostatus. A group of highly shared sequence variants was considered likely to be a technical artifact of the sequencing pipeline. A total of fewer than 200 TCR beta chains were listed by the study as associated with cytomegalovirus. According to a later analysis, most CMV-associated TCR beta chains appeared to be HLA-restricted, and the HLA associations seemed to be driven largely by CMV exposure. In a later analysis, around 17,000 TCR beta sequences were associated with specific HLA alleles at a false discovery rate of 0.05. This cohort had only TCR beta chains sequenced, and the lack of alpha or paired-chain data limited which features could be detected. A later analysis reported that several top co-occurrence clusters appeared linked to parvovirus B19, influenza, CMV and Epstein-Barr virus. A later genetic analysis associated a missense DCLRE1C variant with V-gene and J-gene trimming of TCR beta chains, and an independent cohort replicated the association. The authors suggested that the approach could potentially be generalized to other disease states and immunological phenotypes. Compared with the approximately 710-donor mean, donors in an Asian-associated ancestry cluster had fewer N-insertions in productive TCRs, according to a later genetic analysis. Sequencing depth was assumed to be roughly uniform across donors in the presence/absence analyses, though that assumption may not hold. Assigning TCR associations to individual alleles was difficult when HLA alleles, especially DR and DQ, strongly co-occurred. An earlier analysis of roughly 570 of the donors showed that most TCR beta V segments appeared in productive rearrangements either about 90% or about 30% of the time, which broadly matched IMGT annotations. Linkage disequilibrium might explain the correlated functional status among segregating V segments, but an unknown experimental factor could not be excluded. A further reported finding was that TCR beta sequences accurately predicted the HLA-A and HLA-B alleles for most subjects in the first cohort. While some public TCRs were present in many individuals, most TCR sequences turned up only very rarely across donors. Three of the identified cytomegalovirus-associated TCR beta chains were confirmed in vitro to be specific for cytomegalovirus antigens. The 87-base-pair reads could not distinguish some IMGT-functional V segments, including TRBV6-2 and TRBV6-3, so those segments were excluded. In a later analysis, TCR association rates were found to vary across HLA loci, with the most associated TCRs seen for DRB1 alleles and the fewest for HLA-C alleles. The earlier analysis of some 540 of the donors excluded some 16 rarely observed V segments, including chromosome 9 orphons, because counts were too low. In a later analysis, HLA-associated TCR beta chains showed more clonal expansion and lower generation probabilities than non-associated chains that were equally common.

Looking up the germline V gene (reference sequence) yields CDR1 LNHDA and CDR2 SQIVND. Relative to germline, V is missing 5 bases and J is missing 2 bases, with 8 bases of the junction outside any gene match. The CDR3 covers 15 residues, taking in both the cysteine and the phenylalanine. The only DNA kept is the CDR3, 45 bases in frame from the first base. The cohort was made up of roughly 670 healthy bone marrow donors. Cohort members were all nominally healthy when sampled, although unrecorded immune exposures were likely present. The donor tested CMV seronegative and was one of the 352 seronegative cohort members. A peripheral blood sample was collected from each donor, and TCR beta sequencing was performed on peripheral blood mononuclear cells. Genomic DNA was extracted from the blood cell samples with the Qiagen DNeasy Blood Extraction Kit. The library was generated by the immunoSEQ multiplex PCR assay. A mixture of 60 forward primers for TCR Vbeta segments and 13 reverse primers for TCR Jbeta segments was used in the multiplex PCR. The CDR3 region of rearranged TCR beta genes was amplified from genomic DNA with a multiplex PCR assay. The amplified TCR beta libraries were sequenced on the Illumina HiSeq System as 87-base-pair reads. The study's processing was this. A later analysis tallied roughly 76 million unique TCR beta chains across the 600 to 700 repertoires, and some 10 million of those chains were shared by two or more donors. Raw reads were error-corrected and collapsed into unique sequences with a nearest-neighbor algorithm that merged closely related sequences to remove PCR and sequencing errors. V, D and J gene segments were assigned by aligning CDR3 sequences to IMGT reference sequences. For a sequence to be retained, at least a six-nucleotide match to both a V gene segment and a J gene segment was required. A rearrangement counted as productive if the CDR3 had no stop codons and remained in frame with V and J, and every other rearrangement counted as non-productive. Following IMGT convention, CDR3 was defined as the stretch from the second conserved V-encoded cysteine up to the conserved J-encoded phenylalanine. The earlier analysis of fewer than 750 of the donors excluded sequences that lacked an unambiguous match to a single V gene segment. In an earlier analysis of 500 to 750 of the donors, V segments were called functional above 56.7% productive rearrangements and were called segregating when the between-donor standard deviation exceeded 5%. A statistical classification framework was built for diagnosing cytomegalovirus status from the catalog of TCR beta chain sequences. In a later analysis, TCR nucleotide sequences were compared against IMGT/GENE-DB human TR gene sequences so that V and J genes could be assigned. A later analysis assigned CDR3 sequences and most-parsimonious VDJ recombination scenarios with the TCRdist pipeline. A later analysis defined each TCR beta chain by its CDR3 amino acid sequence plus V-gene family, and excluded reads lacking a unique V-gene family. In a later analysis, nearly 600 highly shared, low-generation-probability nucleotide sequences were removed to address suspected cross-contamination and a sequencing artifact. For each public chain, a later analysis derived a clonal expansion index from normalized ranks of inferred template counts within each repertoire. In a later analysis, generation probabilities were computed with a VDJ recombination model fitted to out-of-frame rearrangements, and the resulting probabilities were checked against IGoR. In a later analysis, TCR-TCR, TCR-HLA and TCR-CMV co-occurrence was scored with hypergeometric tests, and a repertoire-size bias correction was applied to TCR pairs. False discovery rates were estimated in a later analysis by permuting HLA or CMV assignments 20 times. In a later analysis, co-occurring TCRs were grouped using DBSCAN, with TCRdist sequence similarity added in when clustering inside HLA-allele-positive subsets. Repertoires with fewer than 30,000 or more than 120,000 public chains were left out of co-occurrence clustering, as were five repertoires with anomalous nucleotide sharing. Held by TCRdb, this immuneACCESS table contains in-frame sequences only and omits some clones. Under half of the omission traces to an unresolved V gene where checked; the cause of the rest is unknown. V, J and clone size were drawn from that table, and D and trimming were deduced from the DNA. The sample table shows 150,000 to 200,000 clones, and 80% to 85% are seen once. Over 2% of the sample is taken by the ten largest.

A single count supports this clone. It has no known antigen specificity. No base quality values were provided; no much bigger clone lies one nucleotide off. The sequenced material came from PBMCs. The chain joins TRBV19 to TRBJ1-2, and TRBD1 matches 7 of the central bases. This TCR came from a woman between 25 and 40 years old in good health and CMV-seronegative. The CDR3 protein sequence reads: CASSSRDRTNYGYTF. The nucleotides are TGTGCCAGTAGTTCCCGGGACAGAACGAACTATGGCTACACCTTC.